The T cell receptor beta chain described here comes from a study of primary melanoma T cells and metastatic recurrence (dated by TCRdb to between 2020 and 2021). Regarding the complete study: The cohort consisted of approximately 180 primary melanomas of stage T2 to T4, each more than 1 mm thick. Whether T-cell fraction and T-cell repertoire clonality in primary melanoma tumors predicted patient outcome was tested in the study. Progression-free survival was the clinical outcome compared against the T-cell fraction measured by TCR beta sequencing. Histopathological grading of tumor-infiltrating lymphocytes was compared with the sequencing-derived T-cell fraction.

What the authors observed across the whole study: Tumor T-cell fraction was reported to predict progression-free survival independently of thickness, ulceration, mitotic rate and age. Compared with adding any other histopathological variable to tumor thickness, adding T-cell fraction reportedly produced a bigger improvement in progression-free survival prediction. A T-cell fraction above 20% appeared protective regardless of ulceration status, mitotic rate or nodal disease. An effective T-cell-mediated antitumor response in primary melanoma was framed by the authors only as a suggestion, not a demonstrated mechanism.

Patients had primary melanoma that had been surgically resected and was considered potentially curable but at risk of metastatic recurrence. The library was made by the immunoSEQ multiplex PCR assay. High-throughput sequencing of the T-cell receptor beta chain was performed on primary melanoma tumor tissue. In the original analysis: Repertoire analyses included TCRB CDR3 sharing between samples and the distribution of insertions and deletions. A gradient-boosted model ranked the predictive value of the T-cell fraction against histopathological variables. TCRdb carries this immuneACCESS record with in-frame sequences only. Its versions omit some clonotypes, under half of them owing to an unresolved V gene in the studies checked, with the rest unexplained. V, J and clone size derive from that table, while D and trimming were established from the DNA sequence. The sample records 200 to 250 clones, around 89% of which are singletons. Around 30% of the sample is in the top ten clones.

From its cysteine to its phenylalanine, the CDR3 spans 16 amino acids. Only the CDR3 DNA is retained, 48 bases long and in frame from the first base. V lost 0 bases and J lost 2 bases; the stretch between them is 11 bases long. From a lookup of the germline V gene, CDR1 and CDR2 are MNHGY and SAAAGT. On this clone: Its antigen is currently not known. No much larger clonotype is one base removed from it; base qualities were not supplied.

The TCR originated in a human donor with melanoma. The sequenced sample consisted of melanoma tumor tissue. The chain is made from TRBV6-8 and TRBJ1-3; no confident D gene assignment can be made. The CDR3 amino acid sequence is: CASSYSKGGPGNTIYF. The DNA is TGTGCCAGCAGTTACTCGAAGGGAGGACCTGGAAACACCATATATTTT.